A single T cell receptor beta chain is shown here with its context. The antigen remains unidentified. The data belong to a study of T cell responses to AZD1222 COVID-19 vaccine. General observations from the study: Elevations in Spike-specific TCR breadth and depth followed administration of two AZD1222 doses.

CDR1 MGHRA and CDR2 YSYEKL come from the germline V gene. The CDR3 has 13 residues. V shed 1 base and J shed 7 bases, with 5 bases lying between them. The repertoire was sequenced with immunoSEQ multiplex PCR; TCRdb's copy has only in-frame clones and lacks some. The data show 100,000 to 150,000 clones, 70% to 90% seen once. V gene TRBV4-1 combines with J gene TRBJ1-6, with D unresolved. The source is an adult in good health. The sample was peripheral blood, taken on day 0 of AZD1222 vaccination. The CDR3 coding sequence is TGCGCCAGCAGCCAAGTTGTAAATTCACCCCTCCACTTT. Amino acid sequence: CASSQVVNSPLHF.